The source of this T cell receptor beta chain is a study of blood T cell repertoires in COVID-19. Original methodology: Amplification of reference gene primers was used by the study to estimate nucleated cell counts. Measured with immunoSEQ multiplex PCR; TCRdb has only the in-frame clones, and not every one. The DNA was the basis for D and trimming; V, J and clone size are from that table. The table has 300,000 to 400,000 clones, approximately 87% seen once. V dropped 4 bases and J dropped 0 bases, with 28 bases sitting between them. The CDR3 is 20 amino acids. CDR1 and CDR2 from the germline V gene are MNHEY and SMNVEV (reference sequence).

The chain recombines TRBV27 with TRBJ2-7, with D possibly TRBD1 on 6 matching bases. The receptor was derived from an older woman with COVID-19, enrolled during active disease. Sample: peripheral blood. The CDR3 region has the DNA TGTGCCAGCAGTTCCCGTCGGACTGGTCACCCGGACAGATACTCCTACGAGCAGTACTTC. Its protein is CASSSRRTGHPDRYSYEQYF.